The clone carrying this T cell receptor (beta chain) was detected many times. What it recognizes is unknown. Library construction for TCR beta used iRepertoire HTBI primers and Arm-PCR of CDR3 regions. Using its own MiXCR run on the multiplex PCR reads, TCRdb lists one record per CDR3 protein. This sample carries under 500,000 distinct CDR3 sequences, less than 25% of them seen once, and the ten largest clones take over 7.5%. Germline CDR1 MDHEN, CDR2 SYDVKM. Trimming removed 5 bases at V and 7 bases at J, with 18 bases between. CDR3 length: 14 amino acids. Regarding time point: persistent/refractory GD, antithyroid drugs over 5 years with positive TRAb. Making the TCR library involved RNA that had been extracted from PBMCs. Patients of an endocrinology department in Xi'an, China, were included. This specimen comes from a study of regulatory T cells in long-lasting Graves disease. General study findings and limits: Comparison showed that persistent patients shared more public clonotypes (2,741) than new patients (roughly 970). TCR diversity in persistent Graves' patients was below that of newly diagnosed ones. It was in persistent disease that TRBV28, TRBJ1-2 and TRBJ2-5 were favored.

Specimen: peripheral blood mononuclear cells (PBMCs), collected when the disease was refractory, from a patient treated with antithyroid drugs. V usage is TRBV28 and J usage is TRBJ2-7; D remains unclear. The TCR originated in a female donor with Graves disease. The CDR3: CASSTPTLPGEQYF. CDR3 DNA: TGTGCCAGCAGTACTCCGACTCTTCCCGGGGAGCAGTACTTC. Looking up the rest from reference TRBV28 and TRBJ2-7 gives the full variable domain: DVKVTQSSRYLVKRTGEKVFLECVQDMDHENMFWYRQDPGLGLRLIYFSYDVKMKEKGDIPEGYSVSREKKERFSLILESASTNQTSMYLCASSTPTLPGEQYFGPGTRLTVT.